This passage covers 12 T cell receptor beta chains from one sample sequenced in a study of vaccination and CD4 T cells after COVID-19 (dated by TCRdb to the early 2020s). The antigens for these receptors are not known. Library creation used PCR. The listed sequencing device is Illumina iSeq 100. TCR sequencing of DNA from cultured CD4+ T cells used the Oncomine TCR Beta short-read assay at the Johns Hopkins FTIC core. TCRdb trimmed the raw reads at Q25, called clones with MiXCR and kept productive beta chains. A single entry per CDR3 protein holds the most common genes and DNA from its merged rows. This sample has 25,000 to 30,000 distinct CDR3 sequences in its table, and approximately 41% of those were observed once. The leading ten clones occupy about 5.2% of the sample. In the paper's terms, the time point label means: late sampling 161 to 241 days after vaccination in a few convalescent patients. The sample's treatment or condition, from its label and the paper: roughly 10-day PBMC culture with coronavirus spike peptide pools or control peptides (ViraFEST assay).

Material: CD4+ T cells from blood, cultured in vitro, obtained about 7 months after SARS-CoV-2 vaccination. The receptors derive from a human donor who had recovered from COVID-19.

This clonotype has only a few counts. This chain uses TRBV20-1 with TRBJ1-5, with 8 bases lining up with TRBD1. In germline, CDR1 is DFQATT, CDR2 SNEGSKA (reference sequence). With 7 bases clipped from V and 1 base from J, the junction kept 6 bases outside the gene matches. The CDR3 consists of 14 residues. CDR3 in amino acids: CSVRQGISNQPQHF. Here the CDR3 DNA reads TGCAGTGTACGACAGGGGATCAGCAATCAGCCCCAGCATTTT.

The table lists this clonotype with a few counts. The chain carries TRBV6-1 and TRBJ2-1, with TRBD2 matching 10 bases. V was clipped by 6 bases and J by 3 bases; unmatched bases: 8. The CDR3 is made up of 16 amino acids. Germline CDR1 is MNHNS and CDR2 is SASEGT. CDR3 residues: CASSRTSGGIYNEQFF. For the CDR3, the DNA is TGTGCCAGCAGCAGGACTAGCGGTGGGATCTACAATGAGCAGTTCTTC.

This clonotype was observed a few times. The chain uses TRBV24-1 and TRBJ2-7, with 7 positions matching TRBD1. The CDR3 consists of 13 residues. Trimming cost V 4 bases and J 7 bases; bases outside gene matches: 6. In germline, CDR1 is KGHDR, CDR2 SFDVKD. The CDR3: CATSDGQDREQYF. The CDR3 region has the DNA TGTGCCACCAGTGACGGACAGGATAGGGAGCAGTACTTC.

For this clonotype: The germline gene is not matched at one end of the junction; a read error may be the cause. The V gene is TRBV20-1, the J gene TRBJ2-7; TRBD2 agrees at 8 bases. The germline CDR1 and CDR2 sequences are DFQATT and SNEGSKA (reference sequence). This CDR3 comprises 13 residues. DNA for the CDR3: TGCAGTGCTAGAGGCCGTAGCGGGACCAATATCTTGTTC. Translation gives CSARGRSGTNILF.

The sample holds a few counts of this clonotype. V and J are TRBV6-1 and TRBJ2-1; no firm D call. CDR1 MNHNS and CDR2 SASEGT come from the germline V gene. This CDR3 is 15 amino acids long. V was pared by 5 bases and J by 5 bases, with 16 bases between. The CDR3 region is CASSRLNGVDNEQFF. For the CDR3, the DNA is TGTGCCAGCAGTCGCTTGAATGGGGTCGACAATGAGCAGTTCTTC.

A few counts support this clonotype. The chain couples TRBV7-2 to TRBJ2-7; 7 nucleotides align to TRBD1. This CDR3 has 14 amino acids. CDR1 is SGHTA and CDR2 is FQGNSA in the germline V gene. V gave up 4 bases and J gave up 6 bases; unmatched junction bases: 9. The CDR3 protein is CASSSRPTGTEQYF. DNA for the CDR3: TGTGCCAGCAGCTCCAGACCGACAGGGACCGAGCAGTACTTC.

The table lists this clonotype with a few counts. The rearrangement links TRBV20-1 to TRBJ2-2; D possibly corresponds to TRBD1 (5 bases). CDR3 length: 14 amino acids. From germline, CDR1 is DFQATT and CDR2 SNEGSKA (reference sequence). The V gene lost 6 bases and the J gene lost 6 bases, with 17 bases spanning the gap. CDR3 DNA: TGCAGTGCCAAGGAACAGGCCCGGGCCGGGGAGCTGTTTTTT. The encoded protein is CSAKEQARAGELFF.

The chain couples TRBV6-4 to TRBJ2-5; D not certain. The CDR3 extends over 14 amino acids. V gave up 4 bases and J gave up 1 base, with 10 bases separating them. In germline, CDR1 is MRHNA, CDR2 SNTAGT. CDR3 protein: CASSARFLQETQYF. CDR3 in DNA: TGTGCCAGCAGTGCGAGATTCCTCCAAGAGACCCAGTACTTC.

This chain connects TRBV20-1 to TRBJ2-1, with unresolved D. The CDR3 has 17 amino acids. Germline V lookup: CDR1 DFQATT, CDR2 SNEGSKA (reference sequence). Trimming cost V 2 bases and J 0 bases, with 17 bases left between them. CDR3 in amino acids: CSARPLSAMSSYNEQFF. CDR3 coding DNA: TGCAGTGCTAGACCCCTCTCGGCGATGAGCTCCTACAATGAGCAGTTCTTC.

This clonotype was picked up a small number of times. This CDR3 reads CASSLRFGDSTGELFF. The CDR3 nucleotides are TGTGCCAGCAGCTTAAGGTTCGGGGACTCGACCGGGGAGCTGTTTTTT. The chain couples TRBV7-2 to TRBJ2-2, with D possibly being TRBD2 (6 bases). Trimming took 2 bases from V and 5 from J, leaving 15 bases between them. Germline V gene data show CDR1 as SGHTA and CDR2 as FQGNSA. The CDR3 contains 16 residues.

The chain has TRBV6-2 or TRBV6-3 and TRBJ2-6; 8 nucleotides align to TRBD1. This CDR3 has 16 residues. CDR1 and CDR2 (germline): MNHEY, SVGEGT. With 6 bases clipped from V and 1 base from J, the junction kept 5 bases outside the gene matches. The CDR3 here is CASSNTGGSGANVLTF. The CDR3 DNA is TGTGCCAGCAGCAACACAGGGGGTTCTGGGGCCAACGTCCTGACTTTC.

The rearrangement uses TRBV5-4 and TRBJ2-5, with D possibly being TRBD1 (6 bases). V lost 4 bases to trimming and J lost 5 bases, with 21 bases between them. The CDR3 totals 16 residues. Germline V gives CDR1 SGHNT, CDR2 YYREEE (reference sequence). The CDR3 DNA is TGTGCCAGCAGCACGGGTGGGCCAGGGGTTGGCGAGACCCAGTACTTC. Residues: CASSTGGPGVGETQYF. Full variable domain (outside the CDR3, taken from reference TRBV5-4 and TRBJ2-5): ETGVTQSPTHLIKTRGQQVTLRCSSQSGHNTVSWYQQALGQGPQFIFQYYREEENGRGNFPPRFSGLQFPNYSSELNVNALELDDSALYLCASSTGGPGVGETQYFGPGTRLLVL.